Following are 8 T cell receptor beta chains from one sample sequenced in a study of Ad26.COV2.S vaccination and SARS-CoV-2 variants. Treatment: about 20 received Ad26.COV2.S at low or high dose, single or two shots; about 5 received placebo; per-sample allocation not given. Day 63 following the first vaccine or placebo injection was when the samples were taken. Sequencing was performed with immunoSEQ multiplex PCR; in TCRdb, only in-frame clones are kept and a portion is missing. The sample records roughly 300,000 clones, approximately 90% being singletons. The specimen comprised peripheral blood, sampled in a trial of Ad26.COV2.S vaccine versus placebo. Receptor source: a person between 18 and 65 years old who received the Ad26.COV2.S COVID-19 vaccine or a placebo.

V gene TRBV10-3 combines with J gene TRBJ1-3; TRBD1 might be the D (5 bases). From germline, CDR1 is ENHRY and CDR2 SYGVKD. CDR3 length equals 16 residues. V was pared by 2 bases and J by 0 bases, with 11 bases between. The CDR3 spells CAISEGEGYSGNTIYF. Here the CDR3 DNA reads TGTGCCATCAGTGAGGGGGAGGGGTACTCTGGAAACACCATATATTTT.

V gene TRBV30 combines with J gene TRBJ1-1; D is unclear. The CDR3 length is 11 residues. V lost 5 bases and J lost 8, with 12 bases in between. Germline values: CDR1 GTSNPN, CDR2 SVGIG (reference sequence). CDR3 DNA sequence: TGTGCCTGGGAGGCCCGGTTGGAAGCTTTCTTT. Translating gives CAWEARLEAFF.

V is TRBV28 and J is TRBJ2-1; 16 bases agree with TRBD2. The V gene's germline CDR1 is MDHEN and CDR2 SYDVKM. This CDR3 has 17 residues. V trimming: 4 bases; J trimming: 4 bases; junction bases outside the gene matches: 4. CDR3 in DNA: TGTGCCAGCAGTTCACCGGGACTAGCGGGAGGGTACAATGAGCAGTTCTTC. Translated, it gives CASSSPGLAGGYNEQFF.

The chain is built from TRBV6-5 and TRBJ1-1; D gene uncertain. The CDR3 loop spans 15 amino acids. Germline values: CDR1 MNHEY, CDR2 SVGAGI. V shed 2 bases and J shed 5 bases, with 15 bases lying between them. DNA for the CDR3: TGTGCCAGCAGTTACCGGGCGAGGATGGGGACTGAAGCTTTCTTT. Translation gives CASSYRARMGTEAFF.

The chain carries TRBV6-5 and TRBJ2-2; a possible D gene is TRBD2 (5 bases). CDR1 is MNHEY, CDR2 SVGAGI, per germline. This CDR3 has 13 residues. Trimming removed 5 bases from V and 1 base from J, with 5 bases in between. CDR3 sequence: CASSRGNTGELFF. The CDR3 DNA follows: TGTGCCAGCAGTCGGGGGAACACCGGGGAGCTGTTTTTT.

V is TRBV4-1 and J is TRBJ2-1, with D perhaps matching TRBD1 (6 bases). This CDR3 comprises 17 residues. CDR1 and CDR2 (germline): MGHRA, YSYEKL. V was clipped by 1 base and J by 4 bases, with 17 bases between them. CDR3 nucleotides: TGCGCCAGCAGCCAAGGCAGGGGACGATCGGGTTACAATGAGCAGTTCTTC. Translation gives CASSQGRGRSGYNEQFF.

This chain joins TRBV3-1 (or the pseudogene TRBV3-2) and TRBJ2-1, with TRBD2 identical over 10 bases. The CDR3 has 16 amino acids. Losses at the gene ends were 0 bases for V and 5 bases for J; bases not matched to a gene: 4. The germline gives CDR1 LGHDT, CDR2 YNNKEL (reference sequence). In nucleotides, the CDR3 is TGTGCCAGCAGCCAAGAACTAGCGGGGATCAACAATGAGCAGTTCTTC. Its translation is CASSQELAGINNEQFF.

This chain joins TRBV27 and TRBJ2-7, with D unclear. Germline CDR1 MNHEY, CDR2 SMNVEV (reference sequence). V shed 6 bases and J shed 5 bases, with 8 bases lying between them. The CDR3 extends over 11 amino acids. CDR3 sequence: CASRGANEQYF. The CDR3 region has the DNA TGTGCCAGCAGGGGCGCAAACGAGCAGTACTTC.